These 7 T cell receptor beta chains were all obtained from the same sample, sequenced in a study of OX40 agonist ivuxolimab in advanced cancers. The method was immunoSEQ multiplex PCR; TCRdb's version includes in-frame clones alone and lacks a portion of them. Among 90,000 to 100,000 clones listed, about 88% were seen once. The sample was CD4+ or CD8+ T cells sorted from blood, taken in a trial of the OX40 agonist ivuxolimab. The receptor source for this set is an adult with an advanced solid tumor such as melanoma, head and neck, liver or kidney cancer.

This sequence joins TRBV28 and TRBJ1-1; TRBD1 matches 8 bases. Germline V lookup: CDR1 MDHEN, CDR2 SYDVKM. Unmatched junction bases numbered 5, after V lost 7 bases and J lost 1 base. This CDR3 is 14 amino acids long. CDR3 sequence reads: CASKSGQGNTEAFF. The CDR3 nucleotides read TGTGCCAGCAAGAGTGGACAGGGGAACACTGAAGCTTTCTTT.

The chain has TRBV7-9 and TRBJ1-1, with TRBD1 matching over 7 bases. The germline gives CDR1 SEHNR, CDR2 FQNEAQ (reference sequence). The CDR3 consists of 14 residues. J was trimmed by 3 bases and V by 5 bases; bases with no gene match: 6. Here the CDR3 reads CASSPTGAHTEAFF. The DNA of the CDR3 is TGTGCCAGCAGCCCAACAGGGGCCCACACTGAAGCTTTCTTT.

The genes are TRBV27 and TRBJ2-2; no reliable D call. The CDR3 extends over 13 amino acids. The germline gives CDR1 MNHEY, CDR2 SMNVEV (reference sequence). Trimming took 8 bases from V and 5 from J, leaving 12 bases between them. The DNA for the CDR3 is TGTGCCAGCCGTACCTTGGGGACCGGGGAGCTGTTTTTT. Translation gives CASRTLGTGELFF.

The chain couples TRBV7-9 to TRBJ2-1, with TRBD2 as a possible D gene (6 bases). V was pared by 2 bases and J by 6 bases, with 11 bases between. This CDR3 contains 14 residues. Germline V lookup: CDR1 SEHNR, CDR2 FQNEAQ (reference sequence). Written as DNA, the CDR3 is TGTGCCAGCAGCTTATCTAGCGCGGTCAATGAGCAGTTCTTC. Its protein product is CASSLSSAVNEQFF.

V and J are TRBV5-4 and TRBJ2-7; tentatively, D is TRBD2 (5 bases). V dropped 0 bases and J dropped 4 bases, with 5 bases sitting between them. CDR1 is SGHNT, CDR2 YYREEE, per germline (reference sequence). This CDR3 is 12 amino acids long. The CDR3 nucleotides are TGTGCCAGCAGCTTGGGGGAGTACGAGCAGTACTTC. This translates into CASSLGEYEQYF.

This sequence joins TRBV6-1 and TRBJ1-5; D unclear. With 6 bases removed from V and 0 bases from J, the gap between germline ends came to 6 bases. This CDR3 spans 13 amino acids. Germline loops: CDR1 MNHNS, CDR2 SASEGT. The CDR3 is CASRGYSNQPQHF. DNA of the CDR3: TGTGCCAGCAGGGGGTATAGCAATCAGCCCCAGCATTTT.

In DNA form, the CDR3 reads TGTGCCAGCAGTTCTTACACGAGGGTCCGCAATGAGCAGTTCTTC. The encoded protein is CASSSYTRVRNEQFF. The chain joins TRBV6-6 to TRBJ2-1, with D tentatively TRBD2 (5 bases). V was cut by 4 bases and J by 6 bases, with 16 bases left in between. The CDR3 is 15 residues long. The germline V gene has CDR1 MNHNY and CDR2 SVGAGI (reference sequence).